The present entry profiles one T cell receptor beta chain with its context. Its specificity is unknown. Use of 60 Vbeta and 13 Jbeta primers characterized the PCR. Data came from immunoSEQ multiplex PCR; TCRdb stores just in-frame clones and leaves some out. The repertoire table contains about 200,000 clones. The data were obtained in a study of cytomegalovirus exposure and HLA in healthy donors. Study information: Genotyping showed around 80% of roughly 400 donors falling in the Caucasian-associated ancestry cluster.

Findings and caveats of the study: TCR sequences were mostly rare, though some public TCRs occurred in many donors.

CDR1 and CDR2 (germline): SGDLS, YYNGEE. V shed 0 bases and J shed 2 bases, with 12 bases lying between them. The CDR3 sequence is 15 residues long. The material sequenced was PBMCs. V and J are TRBV9 and TRBJ2-7; weak D call: TRBD1 (6 bases). The receptor comes from a boy aged 5 to 17 in good health and CMV-seronegative. DNA for the CDR3: TGTGCCAGCAGCGTAGCAGGGACACCAGCCTACGAGCAGTACTTC. Amino acid sequence: CASSVAGTPAYEQYF.